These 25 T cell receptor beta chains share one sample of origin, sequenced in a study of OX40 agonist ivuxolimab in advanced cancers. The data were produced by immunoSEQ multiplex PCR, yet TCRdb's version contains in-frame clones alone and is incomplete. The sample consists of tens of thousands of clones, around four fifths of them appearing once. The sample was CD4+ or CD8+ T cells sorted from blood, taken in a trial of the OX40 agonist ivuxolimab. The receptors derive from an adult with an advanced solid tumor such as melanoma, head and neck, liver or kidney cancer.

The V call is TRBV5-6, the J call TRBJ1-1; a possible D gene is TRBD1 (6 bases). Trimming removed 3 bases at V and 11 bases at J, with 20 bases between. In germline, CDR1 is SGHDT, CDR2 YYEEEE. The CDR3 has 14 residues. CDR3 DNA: TGTGCCAGCAGCTGGGGGGCCGGGTTGGCGACGGCTTTCTTT. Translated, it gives CASSWGAGLATAFF.

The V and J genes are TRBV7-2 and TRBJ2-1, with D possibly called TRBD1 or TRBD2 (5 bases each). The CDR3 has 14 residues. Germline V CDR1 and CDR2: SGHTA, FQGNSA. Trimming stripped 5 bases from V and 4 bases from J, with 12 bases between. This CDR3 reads CASSHRWEYNEQFF. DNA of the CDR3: TGTGCCAGCAGCCACAGGTGGGAGTACAATGAGCAGTTCTTC.

The DNA of the CDR3 is TGTGCCAGCAGCTCCGGGACAGGGAATTACAATGAGCAGTTCTTC. This sequence encodes CASSSGTGNYNEQFF. The gene calls are TRBV13 and TRBJ2-1; 9 bases are a match to TRBD1. J gave up 4 bases and V 4 bases, and 5 bases lay outside the gene matches. Germline CDR1 is PRHDT and CDR2 is FYEKMQ (reference sequence). This CDR3 is 15 amino acids long.

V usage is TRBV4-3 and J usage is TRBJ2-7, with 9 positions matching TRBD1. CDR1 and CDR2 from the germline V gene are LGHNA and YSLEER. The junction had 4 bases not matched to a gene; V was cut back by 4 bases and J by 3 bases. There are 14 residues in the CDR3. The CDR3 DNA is TGCGCCAGCAGCCCAGGGACAGGGAACTACGAGCAGTACTTC. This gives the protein CASSPGTGNYEQYF.

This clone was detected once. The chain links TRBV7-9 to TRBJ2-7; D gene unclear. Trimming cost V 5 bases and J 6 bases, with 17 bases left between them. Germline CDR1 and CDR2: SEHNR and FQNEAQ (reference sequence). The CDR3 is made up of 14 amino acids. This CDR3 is CASSPPSLYGEQYF. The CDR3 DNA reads TGTGCCAGCAGCCCTCCATCATTATATGGCGAGCAGTACTTC.

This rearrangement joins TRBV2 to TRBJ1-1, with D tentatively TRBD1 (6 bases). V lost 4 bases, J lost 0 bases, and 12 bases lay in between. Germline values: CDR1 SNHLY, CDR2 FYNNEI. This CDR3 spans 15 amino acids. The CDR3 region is CASSVSQGLNTEAFF. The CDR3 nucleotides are TGTGCCAGCAGTGTATCCCAGGGGCTGAACACTGAAGCTTTCTTT.

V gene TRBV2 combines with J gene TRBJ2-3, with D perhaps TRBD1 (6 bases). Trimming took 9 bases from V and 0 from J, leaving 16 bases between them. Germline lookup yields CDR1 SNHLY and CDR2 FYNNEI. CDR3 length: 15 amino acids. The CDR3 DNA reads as TGTGCCAGTATGCTGGGGGCGATTAGCACAGATACGCAGTATTTT. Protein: CASMLGAISTDTQYF.

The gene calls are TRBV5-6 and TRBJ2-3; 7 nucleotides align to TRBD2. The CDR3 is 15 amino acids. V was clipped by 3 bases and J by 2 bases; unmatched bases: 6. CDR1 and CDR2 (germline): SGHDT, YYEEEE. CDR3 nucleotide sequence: TGTGCCAGCAGCTCGGGACTAACCAACACAGATACGCAGTATTTT. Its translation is CASSSGLTNTDTQYF.

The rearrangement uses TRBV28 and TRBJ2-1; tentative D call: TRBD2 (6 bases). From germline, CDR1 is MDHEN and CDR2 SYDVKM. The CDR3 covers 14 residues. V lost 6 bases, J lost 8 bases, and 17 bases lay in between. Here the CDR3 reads CASSQRVRSDEQFF. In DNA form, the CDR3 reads TGTGCCAGCAGCCAGCGGGTCAGGTCAGATGAGCAGTTCTTC.

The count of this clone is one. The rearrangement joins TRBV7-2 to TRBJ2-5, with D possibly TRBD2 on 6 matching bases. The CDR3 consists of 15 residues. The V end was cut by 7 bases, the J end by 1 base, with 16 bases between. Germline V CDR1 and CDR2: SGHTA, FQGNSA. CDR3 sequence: CASTRTFGGQETQYF. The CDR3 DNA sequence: TGTGCCAGCACCCGTACCTTCGGGGGCCAAGAGACCCAGTACTTC.

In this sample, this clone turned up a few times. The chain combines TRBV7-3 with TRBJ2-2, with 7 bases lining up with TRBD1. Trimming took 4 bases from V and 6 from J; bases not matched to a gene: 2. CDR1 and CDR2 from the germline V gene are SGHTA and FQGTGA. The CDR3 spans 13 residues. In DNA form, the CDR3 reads TGTGCCAGCAGCTCCCAGGGGGCCGGGGAGCTGTTTTTT. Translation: CASSSQGAGELFF.

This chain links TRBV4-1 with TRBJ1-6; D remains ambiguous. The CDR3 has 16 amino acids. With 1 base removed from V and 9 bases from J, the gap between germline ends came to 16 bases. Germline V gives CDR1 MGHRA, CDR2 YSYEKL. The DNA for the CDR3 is TGCGCCAGCAGCCAAGCGCAGGCCGCTCGGGGTTCACCCCTCCACTTT. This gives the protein CASSQAQAARGSPLHF.

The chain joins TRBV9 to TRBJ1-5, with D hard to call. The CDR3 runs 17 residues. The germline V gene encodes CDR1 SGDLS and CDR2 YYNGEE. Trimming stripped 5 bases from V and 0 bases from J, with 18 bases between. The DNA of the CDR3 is TGTGCCAGCAGTTACCCTGACAACCGCCATAGCAATCAGCCCCAGCATTTT. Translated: CASSYPDNRHSNQPQHF.

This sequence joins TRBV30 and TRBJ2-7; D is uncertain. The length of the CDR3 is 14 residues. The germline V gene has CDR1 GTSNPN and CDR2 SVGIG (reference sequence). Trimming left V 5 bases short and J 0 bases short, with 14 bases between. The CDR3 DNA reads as TGTGCCTGGGGGGAACTATCTACCTCCTACGAGCAGTACTTC. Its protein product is CAWGELSTSYEQYF.

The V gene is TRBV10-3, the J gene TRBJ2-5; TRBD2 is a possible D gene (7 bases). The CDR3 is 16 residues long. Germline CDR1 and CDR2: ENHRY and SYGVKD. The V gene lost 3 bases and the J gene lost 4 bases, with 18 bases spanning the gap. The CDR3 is CAISDPSVGGPETQYF. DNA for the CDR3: TGTGCCATCAGTGATCCCTCAGTGGGGGGGCCAGAGACCCAGTACTTC.

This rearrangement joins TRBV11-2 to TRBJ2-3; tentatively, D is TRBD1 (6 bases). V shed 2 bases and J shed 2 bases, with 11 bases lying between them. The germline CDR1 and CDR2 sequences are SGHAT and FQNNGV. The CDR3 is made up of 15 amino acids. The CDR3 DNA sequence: TGTGCCAGCAGCTTAATCCCAGGGGCCACAGATACGCAGTATTTT. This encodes CASSLIPGATDTQYF. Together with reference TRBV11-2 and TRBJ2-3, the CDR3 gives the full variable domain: EAGVAQSPRYKIIEKRQSVAFWCNPISGHATLYWYQQILGQGPKLLIQFQNNGVVDDSQLPKDRFSAERLKGVDSTLKIQPAKLEDSAVYLCASSLIPGATDTQYFGPGTRLTVL.

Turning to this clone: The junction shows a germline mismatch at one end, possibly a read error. For the CDR3, the DNA is TGCGCCAGCAGCCAACAAGAGACTAGCGGGGCAGAGCGGTTCTTC. Translation gives CASSQQETSGAERFF. This rearrangement joins TRBV4-3 to TRBJ2-1; 11 bases match TRBD2. The germline CDR1 and CDR2 sequences are LGHNA and YSLEER. The CDR3 totals 15 residues.

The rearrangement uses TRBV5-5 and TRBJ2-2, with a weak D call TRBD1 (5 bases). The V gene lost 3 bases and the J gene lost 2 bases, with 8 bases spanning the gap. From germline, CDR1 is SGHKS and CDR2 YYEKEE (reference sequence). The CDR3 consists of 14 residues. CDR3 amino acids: CASSSDTNTGELFF. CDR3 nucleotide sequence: TGTGCCAGCAGCTCGGACACCAACACCGGGGAGCTGTTTTTT.

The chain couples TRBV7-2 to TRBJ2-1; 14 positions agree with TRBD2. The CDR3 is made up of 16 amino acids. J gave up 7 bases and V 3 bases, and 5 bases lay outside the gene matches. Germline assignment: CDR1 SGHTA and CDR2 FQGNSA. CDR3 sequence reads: CASSFEWTSGGNEQFF. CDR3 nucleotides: TGTGCCAGCAGCTTCGAGTGGACTAGCGGGGGGAATGAGCAGTTCTTC.

The CDR3 protein is CASGPGTVGNEKLFF. DNA for the CDR3: TGTGCTAGTGGTCCAGGGACAGTGGGAAATGAAAAACTGTTTTTT. This chain uses TRBV12-5 with TRBJ1-4; 7 positions match TRBD1. Per the germline V gene, CDR1 is LGHNT and CDR2 is FRNRAP. Trimming removed 5 bases from V and 5 bases from J; junction bases left unmatched: 8. The CDR3 is 15 residues long.

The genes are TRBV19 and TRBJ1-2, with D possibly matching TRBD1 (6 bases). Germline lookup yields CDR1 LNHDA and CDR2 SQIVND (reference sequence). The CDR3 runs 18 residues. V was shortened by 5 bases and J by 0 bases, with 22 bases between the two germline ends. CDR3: CASSRWTEGRSANYGYTF. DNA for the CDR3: TGTGCCAGTAGTCGCTGGACAGAAGGGAGATCAGCTAACTATGGCTACACCTTC.

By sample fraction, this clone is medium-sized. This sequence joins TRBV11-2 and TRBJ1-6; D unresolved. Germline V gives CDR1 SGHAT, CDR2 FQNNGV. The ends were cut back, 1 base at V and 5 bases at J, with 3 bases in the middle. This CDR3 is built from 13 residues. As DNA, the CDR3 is TGTGCCAGCAGCTTAGGGGATAATTCACCCCTCCACTTT. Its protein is CASSLGDNSPLHF.

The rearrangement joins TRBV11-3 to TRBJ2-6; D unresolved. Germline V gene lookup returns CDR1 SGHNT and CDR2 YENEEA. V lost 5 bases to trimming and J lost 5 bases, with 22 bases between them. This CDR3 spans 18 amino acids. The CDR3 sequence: CASSDCCARQSRANVLTF. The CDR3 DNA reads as TGTGCCAGCAGCGATTGTTGCGCTCGACAAAGTCGGGCCAACGTCCTGACTTTC.

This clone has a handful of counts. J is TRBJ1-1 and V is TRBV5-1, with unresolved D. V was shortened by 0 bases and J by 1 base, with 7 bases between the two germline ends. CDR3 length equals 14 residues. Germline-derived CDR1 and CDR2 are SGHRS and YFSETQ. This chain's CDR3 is CASSLEVQNTEAFF. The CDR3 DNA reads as TGCGCCAGCAGCTTGGAGGTCCAGAACACTGAAGCTTTCTTT.

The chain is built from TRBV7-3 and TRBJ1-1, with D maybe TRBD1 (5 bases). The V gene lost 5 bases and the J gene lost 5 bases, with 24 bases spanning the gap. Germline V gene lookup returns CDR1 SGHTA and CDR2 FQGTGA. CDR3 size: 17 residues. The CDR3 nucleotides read TGTGCCAGCAGCCCCCATCGGAGGGAGGGCGAGGGGACTGAAGCTTTCTTT. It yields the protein CASSPHRREGEGTEAFF. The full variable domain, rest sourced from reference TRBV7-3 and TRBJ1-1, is GAGVSQTPSNKVTEKGKYVELRCDPISGHTALYWYRQSLGQGPEFLIYFQGTGAADDSGLPNDRFFAVRPEGSVSTLKIQRTERGDSAVYLCASSPHRREGEGTEAFFGQGTRLTVV.